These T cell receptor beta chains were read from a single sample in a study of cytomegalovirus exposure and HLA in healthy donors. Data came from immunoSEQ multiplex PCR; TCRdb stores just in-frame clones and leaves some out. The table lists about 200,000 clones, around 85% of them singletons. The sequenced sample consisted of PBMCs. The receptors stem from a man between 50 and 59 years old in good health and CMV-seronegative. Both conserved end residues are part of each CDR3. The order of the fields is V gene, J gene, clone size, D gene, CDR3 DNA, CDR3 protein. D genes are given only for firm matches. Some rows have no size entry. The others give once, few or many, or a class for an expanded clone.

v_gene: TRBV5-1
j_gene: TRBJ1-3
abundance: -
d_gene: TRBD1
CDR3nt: TGCGCCAGCAGCTTGGAGGGACAGGGGGAAACTGGAAACACCATATATTTT
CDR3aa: CASSLEGQGETGNTIYF

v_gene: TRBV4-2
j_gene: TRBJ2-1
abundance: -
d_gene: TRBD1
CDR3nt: TGTGCCAGCAGCCAGAGCACAGGGGAGTTGGATGAGCAGTTCTTC
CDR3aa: CASSQSTGELDEQFF

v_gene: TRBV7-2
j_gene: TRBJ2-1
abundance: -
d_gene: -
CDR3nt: TGTGCCAGCAGCTTAATGCGGGATTTCTACAATGAGCAGTTCTTC
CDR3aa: CASSLMRDFYNEQFF

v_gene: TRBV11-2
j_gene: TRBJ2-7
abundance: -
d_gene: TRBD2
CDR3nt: TGTGCCAGCAGCTCCGGGACTAGGAGCTCCTACGAGCAGTACTTC
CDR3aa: CASSSGTRSSYEQYF

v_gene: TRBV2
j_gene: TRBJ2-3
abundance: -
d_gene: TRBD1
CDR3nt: TGTGCCAGCAGATCGCGCCTGGGACAGGGGGCAGGAGATACGCAGTATTTT
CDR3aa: CASRSRLGQGAGDTQYF

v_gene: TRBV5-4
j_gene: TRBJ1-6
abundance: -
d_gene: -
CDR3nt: TGTGCCAGCAGCTCGCCCTCAACAGATAATTCACCCCTCCACTTT
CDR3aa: CASSSPSTDNSPLHF

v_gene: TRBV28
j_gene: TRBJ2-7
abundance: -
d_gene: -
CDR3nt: TGTGCCAGCAGTCCGGACAGTATACTATACGAGCAGTACTTC
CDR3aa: CASSPDSILYEQYF

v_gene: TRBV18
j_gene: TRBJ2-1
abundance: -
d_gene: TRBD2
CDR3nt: TGTGCCAGCTCACCACCGGGACTAGCGGGAGGGCCTTACAATGAGCAGTTCTTC
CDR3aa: CASSPPGLAGGPYNEQFF

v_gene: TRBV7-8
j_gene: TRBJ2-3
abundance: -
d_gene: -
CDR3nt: TGTGCCAGCAGCTTAGCTGAGGGCGAGAGGCATACGCAGTATTTT
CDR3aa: CASSLAEGERHTQYF

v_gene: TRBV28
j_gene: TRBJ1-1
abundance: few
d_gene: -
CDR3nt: TGTGCCAGCAGTTTATGGGGAGATAAGAACACTGAAGCTTTCTTT
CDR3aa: CASSLWGDKNTEAFF

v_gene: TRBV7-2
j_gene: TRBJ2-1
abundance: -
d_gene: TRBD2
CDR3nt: TGTGCCAGCAGCTTAAGCCCGACTAGCGGGAGGCTCTCCTACAATGAGCAGTTCTTC
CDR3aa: CASSLSPTSGRLSYNEQFF

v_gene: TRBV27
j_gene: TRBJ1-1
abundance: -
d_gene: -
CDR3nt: TGTGCCAGCGGACTAGGGGACCTCATGAACACTGAAGCTTTCTTT
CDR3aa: CASGLGDLMNTEAFF